This T cell receptor (beta chain) originates from a study of blood T cell repertoires in COVID-19. Authors' processing steps: Reference gene primer amplification gave nucleated cell count estimates. Assay used: immunoSEQ multiplex PCR; TCRdb lists only in-frame clones, some missing. That table supplies the V and J calls and clone size; D and trimming were determined from the DNA. Among nearly 95,000 clones listed, over 75% were seen once. Germline-derived CDR1 and CDR2 are SGHTA and FQGNSA. Trimming took 2 bases from V and 1 from J, leaving 5 bases between them. The CDR3 consists of 13 residues. The sequencing sample was made of peripheral blood. This sequence originates from a woman older than 75 with acute or convalescent COVID-19. J is TRBJ1-1 and V is TRBV7-2; possibly TRBD1 for D (5 bases). The CDR3 loop is CASSLQGNTEAFF. The DNA for the CDR3 is TGTGCCAGCAGCTTACAGGGGAACACTGAAGCTTTCTTT.